The rows below give T cell receptor beta chains drawn from one sample of a study of T-cell reconstitution after alpha-beta-depleted transplantation in children. In TCRdb, the PCR reads were re-called with MiXCR into one record per CDR3 protein. This sample yields hundreds of thousands of distinct CDR3 sequences, of which approximately 16% are seen a single time; 3% to 4% belongs to the top ten. The source material was PBMCs from the stem cell graft donor, sampled from the stem cell graft. These receptors all stem from a human donor who donated a stem cell graft to a child with acute lymphoblastic leukemia. CDR3s include the opening cysteine and the closing phenylalanine or tryptophan. D genes are given only for firm matches. Clone size is not always given. Where it is, it says once, few, many or a class for expanded clones.

v_gene	j_gene	d_gene	abundance	CDR3aa	CDR3nt
TRBV12-3/TRBV12-4	TRBJ2-4	TRBD2	few	CASTPGLAVAKNIQYF	TGTGCCAGCACCCCGGGACTAGCGGTAGCCAAAAACATTCAGTACTTC
TRBV5-1	TRBJ2-5	.	few	CASSGFGQQRETQYF	TGCGCCAGCAGCGGTTTCGGCCAGCAGAGGGAGACCCAGTACTTC
TRBV18	TRBJ2-3	.	many	CASSPRTTDTQYF	TGTGCCAGCTCACCAAGGACCACAGATACGCAGTATTTT
TRBV6-5	TRBJ1-1	.	.	CASSFPGGGGGPNTEAFF	TGTGCCAGCAGTTTCCCCGGGGGAGGTGGAGGCCCGAACACTGAAGCTTTCTTT
TRBV27	TRBJ2-3	.	.	CASSKRQSTDTQYF	TGTGCCAGCAGTAAAAGACAGTCCACAGATACGCAGTATTTT
TRBV12-3/TRBV12-4	TRBJ2-4	TRBD2	.	CASSREAAKNIQYF	TGTGCCAGCTCCCGGGAGGCAGCCAAAAACATTCAGTACTTC
TRBV20-1	TRBJ2-7	.	.	CSATLKAGYEQYF	TGCAGTGCTACTTTAAAAGCCGGCTACGAGCAGTACTTC
TRBV5-5	TRBJ2-7	.	.	CASSSRQVYEQYF	TGTGCCAGCAGCTCAAGACAAGTCTACGAGCAGTACTTC
TRBV9	TRBJ2-3	TRBD2	.	CASSARTSGNTDTQYF	TGTGCCAGCAGCGCCCGGACTAGCGGGAACACAGATACGCAGTATTTT
TRBV25-1	TRBJ2-7	.	many	CASSESGEDYEQYF	TGTGCCAGCAGTGAATCAGGCGAAGACTACGAGCAGTACTTC
TRBV11-2	TRBJ1-6	TRBD1	few	CASSLDRAKNSPLHF	TGTGCCAGCAGCCTCGACAGGGCGAAGAATTCACCCCTCCACTTT
TRBV7-9	TRBJ2-7	TRBD1	once	CASSSWDRGLSKEQYF	TGTGCCAGCAGCTCCTGGGACAGGGGGCTCAGTAAAGAGCAGTACTTC
TRBV2	TRBJ1-5	.	.	CASSVRGRGNQPQHF	TGTGCCAGCAGTGTAAGGGGAAGGGGCAATCAGCCCCAGCATTTT
TRBV12-3/TRBV12-4	TRBJ2-5	.	many	CASSFTGVQYF	TGTGCCAGCAGTTTTACGGGGGTCCAGTACTTC
TRBV5-1	TRBJ2-1	.	many	CASSLDRNEQFF	TGCGCCAGCAGCTTGGACCGGAATGAGCAGTTCTTC
TRBV7-2	TRBJ1-2	TRBD1	.	CASSRRDRANYGYTF	TGTGCCAGCAGCCGCCGGGACAGGGCCAACTATGGCTACACCTTC
TRBV27	TRBJ2-1	TRBD2	few	CASSSPESLAGGGHNEQFF	TGTGCCAGCAGTTCCCCGGAATCTCTAGCGGGAGGGGGTCACAATGAGCAGTTCTTC
TRBV27	TRBJ1-2	TRBD1	few	CASTPDRGLTYGYTF	TGTGCCAGCACCCCGGACAGGGGGCTTACCTATGGCTACACCTTC
TRBV29-1	TRBJ1-1	.	.	CSADLGRNTEAFF	TGCAGCGCTGACTTGGGCAGGAACACTGAAGCTTTCTTT
TRBV5-6	TRBJ2-3	TRBD2	few	CASSLGLAGLFTDTQYF	TGTGCCAGCAGCCTTGGACTAGCGGGCCTCTTCACAGATACGCAGTATTTT
TRBV11-1	TRBJ2-4	.	.	CASSLSAFEGHTKNIQYF	TGTGCCAGCAGCTTATCCGCCTTTGAGGGGCATACCAAAAACATTCAGTACTTC
TRBV7-8	TRBJ1-2	.	few	CASSPSTLPSADF	TGTGCCAGCAGCCCTAGTACGCTCCCTTCCGCAGACTTC
TRBV5-1	TRBJ1-2	.	few	CASSPWTVTTNYGYTF	TGCGCCAGCAGTCCATGGACTGTTACAACTAACTATGGCTACACCTTC
TRBV5-6	TRBJ2-5	.	few	CASSVGHLRRETQYF	TGTGCCAGCAGCGTCGGACATCTCCGAAGAGAGACCCAGTACTTC
TRBV3-1	TRBJ2-7	.	.	CASSQVPQAGEQYF	TGTGCCAGCAGCCAAGTCCCACAGGCGGGCGAGCAGTACTTC
TRBV20-1	TRBJ2-1	.	few	CSARAQGYEQFF	TGCAGTGCTAGAGCCCAGGGGTATGAGCAGTTCTTC
TRBV5-6	TRBJ2-3	TRBD2	.	CASSWGLAPDTQYF	TGTGCCAGCAGCTGGGGACTAGCGCCGGATACGCAGTATTTT
TRBV27	TRBJ2-1	.	.	CASSSLQRVYNEQFF	TGTGCCAGCAGTTCACTCCAGCGGGTCTACAATGAGCAGTTCTTC
TRBV7-9	TRBJ2-7	.	.	CASTSEGGNSYEQYF	TGTGCCAGCACCTCCGAGGGGGGGAACTCCTACGAGCAGTACTTC
TRBV2	TRBJ2-7	TRBD2	many	CAKRRDSGSNPRKSAYEQYF	TGTGCCAAAAGAAGGGATAGCGGGAGTAATCCGCGGAAATCCGCCTACGAGCAGTACTTC
TRBV29-1	TRBJ2-7	TRBD2	.	CSVEAGTSGRRSSYEQYF	TGCAGCGTTGAAGCTGGGACTAGCGGGAGGCGAAGCTCCTACGAGCAGTACTTC
TRBV5-6	TRBJ2-1	.	few	CASSLFSPTPVSYNEQFF	TGTGCCAGCAGCTTGTTTAGTCCTACTCCTGTCTCCTACAATGAGCAGTTCTTC
TRBV6-2/TRBV6-3	TRBJ2-5	.	.	CASRKLRAMGETQYF	TGTGCCAGCAGGAAACTCAGGGCAATGGGAGAGACCCAGTACTTC
TRBV12-3/TRBV12-4	TRBJ1-3	TRBD1	many	CASRVQGLTGNTIYF	TGTGCCAGCAGGGTACAGGGGCTGACTGGAAACACCATATATTTT
TRBV12-3/TRBV12-4	TRBJ2-1	.	few	CASRLSNEQFF	TGTGCCAGCCGACTCAGCAATGAGCAGTTCTTC
TRBV5-1	TRBJ2-2	TRBD2	.	CASRPTSGDTGELFF	TGCGCCAGCAGGCCAACTAGCGGAGACACCGGGGAGCTGTTTTTT
TRBV27	TRBJ1-1	TRBD1	.	CASSSGQALATEAFF	TGTGCCAGCAGTTCGGGACAGGCGCTGGCCACTGAAGCTTTCTTT
TRBV19	TRBJ2-1	.	few	CASRNSGPPSSYNEQFF	TGTGCCAGTAGAAACAGCGGGCCTCCAAGCTCCTACAATGAGCAGTTCTTC
TRBV18	TRBJ2-3	.	few	CASSPQGTRGDTQYF	TGTGCCAGCTCACCACAGGGGACCCGTGGAGATACGCAGTATTTT
TRBV12-3/TRBV12-4	TRBJ2-1	.	.	CASRTTSTGTHEQFF	TGTGCCAGCAGAACCACATCAACAGGGACCCATGAGCAGTTCTTC